This is a list of T cell receptor beta chains from one sample in a study of radiation and T cells in renal cell carcinoma. The method was immunoSEQ multiplex PCR; TCRdb's version includes in-frame clones alone and lacks a portion of them. The table records some 120,000 clones, around 80% of them present only once. The specimen comprised blood, sampled from a patient whose treatment included radiotherapy and nephrectomy. The receptor set was obtained from an older woman with renal cell carcinoma. Both conserved end residues are part of each CDR3. A D gene is named only where the DNA matches it firmly. Clone size appears in some rows only: once, few, many, or a class for an expanded clone.

v_call	j_call	clone_size	d_call	cdr3_aa	cdr3_nt
TRBV28	TRBJ1-1	-	-	CASSFKAGSPNTEAFF	TGTGCCAGCAGTTTTAAGGCGGGGTCACCGAACACTGAAGCTTTCTTT
TRBV19	TRBJ2-6	-	-	CASRKIGSDRFSGANVLTF	TGTGCCAGTAGAAAAATAGGGTCCGACAGGTTCTCTGGGGCCAACGTCCTGACTTTC
TRBV5-1	TRBJ2-7	-	TRBD1	CASSWITGAEQYF	TGCGCCAGCAGCTGGATTACAGGGGCCGAGCAGTACTTC
TRBV19	TRBJ1-5	once	-	CASSMDNQPQHF	TGTGCCAGTAGTATGGACAATCAGCCCCAGCATTTT
TRBV6-1	TRBJ2-7	-	-	CASSEGVGTSYEQYF	TGTGCCAGCAGTGAAGGGGTCGGTACCTCCTACGAGCAGTACTTC
TRBV6-6	TRBJ1-5	-	TRBD1	CASGKDRDHQPQHF	TGTGCCAGCGGGAAGGACAGGGACCATCAGCCCCAGCATTTT
TRBV7-9	TRBJ2-3	-	TRBD1	CASSLGTGGSTDTQYF	TGTGCCAGCAGCTTAGGGACAGGGGGAAGCACAGATACGCAGTATTTT
TRBV29-1	TRBJ1-4	-	-	CSVEDSRGSGEKLFF	TGCAGCGTTGAAGATTCCAGGGGCTCAGGTGAAAAACTGTTTTTT
TRBV10-3	TRBJ2-5	-	TRBD2	CASHGTSGETQYF	TGTGCCTCACACGGAACTAGCGGGGAGACCCAGTACTTC
TRBV16	TRBJ2-6	-	-	CASSQLGGTGANVLTF	TGTGCCAGCAGCCAATTGGGGGGAACAGGGGCCAACGTCCTGACTTTC
TRBV2	TRBJ1-6	-	TRBD1	CASSERQGGWPLHF	TGTGCCAGCAGTGAACGGCAGGGGGGGTGGCCCCTCCACTTT